What follows are 8 T cell receptor beta chains derived from one specimen sequenced in a study of blood T cells in healthy people across ages. Then a second PCR, running about 7 to 11 cycles, was carried out with a sample-barcoded 5' primer and a J-beta primer mix. TCRdb passed the 5' RACE reads through MiXCR, listing each CDR3 protein once. The repertoire holds some 790,000 distinct CDR3 sequences, with 25% to 35% as singletons. The sample taken for sequencing was blood. The receptors originated from an elderly woman in good health.

This clonotype was detected many times. V and J are TRBV29-1 and TRBJ2-1; D could derive from TRBD1 or TRBD2 (5 bases each). V was trimmed by 4 bases and J by 1 base, leaving 11 bases between them. The CDR3 has 14 amino acids. CDR1 and CDR2 from the germline V gene are SQVTM and ANQGSEA. In DNA form, the CDR3 reads TGCAGCGTTGTGGGGGTGGGATCCTACAATGAGCAGTTCTTC. Protein sequence: CSVVGVGSYNEQFF.

This clonotype was observed many times. The genes are TRBV3-1 and TRBJ1-5, with 7 positions matching TRBD1. The length of the CDR3 is 14 residues. The V and J ends lost 5 bases and 7 bases, in that order; junction bases with no gene match: 8. Looked up from germline, CDR1 is LGHDT and CDR2 is YNNKEL (reference sequence). The CDR3 DNA follows: TGTGCCAGCAGCAGACGACAGGGCGGGCAGCCCCAGCATTTT. It translates to CASSRRQGGQPQHF. The variable domain in full, completed from reference TRBV3-1 and TRBJ1-5, reads DTAVSQTPKYLVTQMGNDKSIKCEQNLGHDTMYWYKQDSKKFLKIMFSYNNKELIINETVPNRFSPKSPDKAHLNLHINSLELGDSAVYFCASSRRQGGQPQHFGDGTRLSIL.

This clonotype has a handful of counts. The rearrangement uses TRBV5-6 and TRBJ2-2; 9 nucleotides agree with TRBD1. The length of the CDR3 is 14 residues. Germline trimming cut 7 bases from V and 4 bases from J; bases unmatched to any gene: 5. CDR1 and CDR2 (germline): SGHDT, YYEEEE. In nucleotides, the CDR3 is TGTGCCAGCTCTACGGACAGGGGCACCGGGGAGCTGTTTTTT. Protein sequence: CASSTDRGTGELFF.

The chain links TRBV20-1 to TRBJ1-5; tentatively, D is TRBD1 (6 bases). Trimming left V 7 bases short and J 0 bases short, with 22 bases between. Per germline, CDR1 DFQATT and CDR2 SNEGSKA (reference sequence). The CDR3 is 17 residues long. The CDR3 region is CSGLRVLGGYSNQPQHF. The CDR3 nucleotides read TGCAGTGGGCTTAGGGTCCTAGGGGGTTATAGCAATCAGCCCCAGCATTTT.

This clonotype was seen a single time. The chain combines TRBV7-2 with TRBJ2-5; TRBD1 aligns across 7 bases. This CDR3 has 16 amino acids. Germline CDR1 SGHTA, CDR2 FQGNSA. The V gene end was trimmed by 3 bases and the J gene end by 2 bases; junction bases not matched to a gene: 9. The CDR3 bases are TGTGCCAGCAGCTTTTCTAGGACAGGATGGCAAGAGACCCAGTACTTC. Translated, it gives CASSFSRTGWQETQYF. The full variable domain, in which reference TRBV7-2 and TRBJ2-5 provide the parts outside the CDR3, is GAGVSQSPSNKVTEKGKDVELRCDPISGHTALYWYRQSLGQGLEFLIYFQGNSAPDKSGLPSDRFSAERTGGSVSTLTIQRTQQEDSAVYLCASSFSRTGWQETQYFGPGTRLLVL.

This clonotype appeared many times. The chain couples TRBV20-1 to TRBJ1-2; D is perhaps TRBD1 (5 bases). Per the germline V gene, CDR1 is DFQATT and CDR2 is SNEGSKA (reference sequence). Trimming shortened V by 6 bases and J by 2 bases, and 10 bases separated the two germline ends. CDR3 length equals 12 residues. The CDR3 DNA sequence: TGCAGTGCCGGGGGACCGAACTATGGCTACACCTTC. It is translated as CSAGGPNYGYTF.

On this clonotype: The junction differs from germline at one of its ends, possibly a read error. The chain recombines TRBV12-3 or TRBV12-4 with TRBJ2-1; D gene ambiguous. The CDR3 runs 11 residues. This CDR3 is CASSFGGEQFF. The CDR3 region has the DNA TGTGCCAGCAGTTTTGGCGGTGAGCAGTTTTTC.

This clonotype appeared a few times. The V call is TRBV5-1, the J call TRBJ1-1, with D perhaps TRBD1 (6 bases). V was cut by 2 bases and J by 4 bases, with 12 bases left in between. This CDR3 contains 14 residues. Germline CDR1 is SGHRS and CDR2 is YFSETQ. The CDR3 DNA follows: TGCGCCAGCAGCTTACCTCAGGGGAGCACTGAAGCTTTCTTT. Translation: CASSLPQGSTEAFF.